The 4 T cell receptor beta chains in this list originate from one sample, sequenced in a study of blood T cell repertoires in COVID-19. Sequencing used immunoSEQ multiplex PCR; TCRdb keeps in-frame clones, though not all of them. The table includes some 120,000 clones, about 89% detected once. The sample taken for sequencing was peripheral blood. These receptors were collected from a woman aged 60-75 years with acute or convalescent COVID-19.

In this sample, this clone turned up once. The chain is built from TRBV9 and TRBJ2-7, with TRBD2 matching 7 bases. With 3 bases clipped from V and 5 bases from J, the junction kept 8 bases outside the gene matches. Per the germline V gene, CDR1 is SGDLS and CDR2 is YYNGEE. The CDR3 loop spans 14 amino acids. This CDR3 reads CASSAGRSGDEQYF. The CDR3 DNA reads TGTGCCAGCAGCGCCGGGAGGTCCGGGGACGAGCAGTACTTC.

The chain carries TRBV6-5 and TRBJ2-4, with D possibly being TRBD1 (6 bases). Trimming stripped 0 bases from V and 3 bases from J, with 12 bases between. The CDR3 has 16 amino acids. Germline V gives CDR1 MNHEY, CDR2 SVGAGI. The CDR3 is CASSYSGADGKNIQYF. The CDR3 nucleotides are TGTGCCAGCAGTTACTCGGGGGCGGACGGCAAAAACATTCAGTACTTC.

This chain links TRBV6-4 with TRBJ1-1, with a weak D call TRBD1 (5 bases). V lost 4 bases, J lost 7 bases, and 13 bases lay in between. The CDR3 spans 13 residues. Germline V lookup: CDR1 MRHNA, CDR2 SNTAGT. The CDR3 protein is CASSVTLQGEAFF. Written as DNA, the CDR3 is TGTGCCAGCAGTGTTACCCTCCAGGGTGAAGCTTTCTTT.

This clone was counted a single time. The chain uses TRBV4-1 and TRBJ2-4; D gene unclear. Germline V gene lookup returns CDR1 MGHRA and CDR2 YSYEKL. The CDR3 loop spans 13 amino acids. Trimming left V 4 bases short and J 0 bases short, with 4 bases between. The CDR3 spells CASSLVAKNIQYF. CDR3 DNA: TGCGCCAGCAGCCTCGTAGCCAAAAACATTCAGTACTTC.